This T cell receptor (beta chain) was identified in a study of CD8+ T cells in alopecia areata. The CDR3 has 15 residues. The ends lost 4 bases at V and 3 bases at J; junction bases unmatched: 8. Per the germline V gene, CDR1 is SGHDT and CDR2 is YYEEEE. Reverse transcription of extracted RNA yielded cDNA, which provided the sequencing template. Data came from immunoSEQ multiplex PCR; TCRdb stores just in-frame clones and leaves some out. This table holds around 160,000 clones, less than 70% found once. As for treatment: oral pan-JAK inhibitor, 5-10 mg twice daily. The material was CD4+ T cells sorted from blood, obtained at week 24, from a patient treated with tofacitinib. The TCR comes from a human donor with alopecia areata. This chain uses TRBV5-6 with TRBJ2-5; 8 nucleotides agree with TRBD2. In nucleotides, the CDR3 is TGTGCCAGCAGCCCGGGCGGGGGGTCCAAAGAGACCCAGTACTTC. Protein product: CASSPGGGSKETQYF.